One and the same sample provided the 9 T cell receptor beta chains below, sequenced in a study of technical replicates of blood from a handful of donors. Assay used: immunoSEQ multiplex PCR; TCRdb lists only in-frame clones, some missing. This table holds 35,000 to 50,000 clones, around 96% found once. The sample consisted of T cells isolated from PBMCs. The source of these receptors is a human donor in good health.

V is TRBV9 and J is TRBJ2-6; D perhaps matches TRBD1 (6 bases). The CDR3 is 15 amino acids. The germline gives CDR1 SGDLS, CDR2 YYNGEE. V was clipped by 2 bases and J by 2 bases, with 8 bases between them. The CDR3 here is CASSVTGTGANVLTF. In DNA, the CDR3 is TGTGCCAGCAGCGTCACAGGGACTGGGGCCAACGTCCTGACTTTC.

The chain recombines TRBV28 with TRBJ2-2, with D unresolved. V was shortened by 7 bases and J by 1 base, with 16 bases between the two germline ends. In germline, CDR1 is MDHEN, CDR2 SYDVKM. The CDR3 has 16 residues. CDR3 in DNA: TGTGCCAGCAATCAATTCGCGTCCGAGAACACCGGGGAGCTGTTTTTT. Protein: CASNQFASENTGELFF.

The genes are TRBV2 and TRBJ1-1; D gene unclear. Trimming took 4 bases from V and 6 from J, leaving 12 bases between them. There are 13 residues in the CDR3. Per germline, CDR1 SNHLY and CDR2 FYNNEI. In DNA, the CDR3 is TGTGCCAGCAGTGGCAACCTTGGCTCTGAAGCTTTCTTT. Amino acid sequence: CASSGNLGSEAFF.

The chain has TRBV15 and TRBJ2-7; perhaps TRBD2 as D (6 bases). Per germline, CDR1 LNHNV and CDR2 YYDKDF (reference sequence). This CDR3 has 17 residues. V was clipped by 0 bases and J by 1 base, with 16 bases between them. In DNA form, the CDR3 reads TGTGCCACCAGCAGAGACGATGAGGGGAGGCGGTCCTACGAGCAGTACTTC. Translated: CATSRDDEGRRSYEQYF.

The CDR3 loop is CATSRVFYEQYF. CDR3 sequence (DNA): TGTGCCACCAGCAGAGTATTCTACGAGCAGTACTTC. The rearrangement links TRBV15 to TRBJ2-7; D is ambiguous. Germline loops: CDR1 LNHNV, CDR2 YYDKDF (reference sequence). This CDR3 region has 12 residues. Trimming left V 1 base short and J 3 bases short, with 4 bases between.

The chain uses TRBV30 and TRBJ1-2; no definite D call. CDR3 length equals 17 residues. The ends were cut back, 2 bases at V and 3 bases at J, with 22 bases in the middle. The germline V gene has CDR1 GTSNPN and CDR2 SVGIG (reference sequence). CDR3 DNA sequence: TGTGCCTGGAGTAGCGGTCTTTCCTATCTTTTTCACTATGGCTACACCTTC. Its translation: CAWSSGLSYLFHYGYTF.

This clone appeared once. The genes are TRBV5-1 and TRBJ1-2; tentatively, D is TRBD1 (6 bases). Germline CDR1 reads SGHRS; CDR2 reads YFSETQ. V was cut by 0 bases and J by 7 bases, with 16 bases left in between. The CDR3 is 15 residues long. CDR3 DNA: TGCGCCAGCAGCTTGGATGTGGGGGCCTTTATTGGCTACACCTTC. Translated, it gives CASSLDVGAFIGYTF.

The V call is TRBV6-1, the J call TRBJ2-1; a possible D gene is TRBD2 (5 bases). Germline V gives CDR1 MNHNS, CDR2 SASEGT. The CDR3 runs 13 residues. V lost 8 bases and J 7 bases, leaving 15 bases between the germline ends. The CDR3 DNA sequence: TGTGCCAGCGGTTTACTGGGAGCGAATGAGCAGTTCTTC. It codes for CASGLLGANEQFF.

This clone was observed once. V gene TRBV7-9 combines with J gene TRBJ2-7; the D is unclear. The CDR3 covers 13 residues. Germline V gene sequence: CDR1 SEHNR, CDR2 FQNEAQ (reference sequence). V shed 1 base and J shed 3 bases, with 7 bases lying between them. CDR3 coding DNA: TGTGCCAGCAGCTTAGGAGTCTACTACGAGCAGTACTTC. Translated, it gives CASSLGVYYEQYF.